The following is a T cell receptor (beta chain) sequence with its context. This clonotype appeared many times. Its recognized antigen is unknown. There are no base qualities to consult, and no much larger clone falls within one base. TCR beta CDR3 regions were amplified from RNA transcripts. The first round of RT-PCR for the TCR CDR3 was performed with the HTBI primer set and the Qiagen OneStep RT-PCR kit. A second multiplex PCR round built the libraries, followed by size selection and purification. Sequencing of the libraries was done on an Illumina HiSeq2000 using paired-end 100 bp reads. Regarding the original processing steps: SOAPnuke was used to process the raw data, removing reads that contained adapters or uncalled bases, had a mean Phred below 15, or lacked an exact match to the constant primer or identifier. High-quality paired reads were merged using COPE v1.2.5, and each unique nucleotide sequence was defined as a clonotype. MiTCR v1.1 was used to align clonotypes to the IMGT TRBV, TRBD and TRBJ reference segments. The analysis included only V-J combinations with a frequency above 0.0001, which together covered around 99% of the repertoires. The TCS score was defined as F50 (clonal expansion) divided by E x V (chaos), with BLOSUM62-based TCRdist calculated between CDR3 peptides within each V-J. Welch's t-statistics and random forest reduced roughly 540 V-J features to about 12, which were used in a naive Bayes classifier (R e1071). The public reads were run again by TCRdb, first through fastp at Q25 and then through MiXCR, and only productive beta chains were kept. Every distinct CDR3 protein forms one entry, paired with its most common genes and DNA. The V and J calls reflect TCRdb's pipeline rather than the authors' work. The sample profile shows around 340,000 distinct CDR3 sequences; about a sixth of them were found once. Of the sample, 30% to 40% falls within the top ten clones.

This sample was included in a study of T cells in Graves' hyperthyroidism and ophthalmopathy (dated by TCRdb to the late 2010s). Study-level background: Peripheral blood samples were taken at initial diagnosis, before any treatment was given. To identify distinguishing TCR V-J signatures, a discovery cohort of 90 to 100 patients was used, comprising 43 with Graves' ophthalmopathy and 57 with stable Graves' hyperthyroidism. Whether ophthalmopathy could be predicted prospectively was tested in an independent validation cohort made up of roughly 20 hyperthyroidism patients plus 17 patients who later progressed to ophthalmopathy. The 90 or so discovery patients were randomly split 7:3 into training and test sets. In addition, the study compared T-cell repertoires in thyroid tissue and in blood from roughly 6 Graves' hyperthyroidism patients. After blood sampling, hyperthyroidism patients were treated with methimazole at a starting dose of 30 mg daily, and ophthalmopathy patients were treated with high-dose intravenous methylprednisolone. According to the paper, TCR Vbeta CDR3 sequencing was carried out on 120 to 150 peripheral blood samples, which came from under 50 ophthalmopathy, approximately 78 hyperthyroidism and roughly 17 progressor patients. Broad study findings and their caveats: No statistical method was used to fix the sample size in advance, and group allocation was not hidden from the investigators. In validation, the model predicted progression to ophthalmopathy a median of about 6.8 months before onset, with about 71% sensitivity and about 75% specificity. Ophthalmopathy was separated from stable hyperthyroidism by a 13 V-J signature model, with around 90% sensitivity and approximately 84% specificity obtained in cross-validation and 80%/75% obtained in testing. Most expanded thyroid clonotypes (frequency above 0.001) were also found in blood, which suggests that blood repertoires may mirror thyroid immune responses.

Hyperthyroidism patients were aged 18 to 65 years and newly diagnosed, with disease duration of less than 2 months. Patients with uncontrolled infections, other autoimmune diseases, pregnancy or lactation were excluded. Clinical symptoms, serum thyroxine and TRAb, thyroid ultrasound, and orbital computed tomography formed the basis for the diagnoses. Blood from progressor patients was collected at the time of first diagnosis with hyperthyroidism, before any ophthalmopathy symptoms had appeared. PBMCs were isolated from 10 ml of fresh peripheral blood by Ficoll-Paque density gradient centrifugation. Progressor patients were initially diagnosed with Graves' hyperthyroidism and developed ophthalmopathy during follow-up. Trizol reagent was used to extract total RNA, and RNA quality was then checked on an Agilent 2100 Bioanalyzer. Sample: blood. The source of this sequence is a woman in her twenties or thirties with Graves' hyperthyroidism that later progressed to Graves' ophthalmopathy.

The base sequence is TGTGCCAGCAGTGTAGGACGGAACTACGAGCAGTACTTC. It specifies CASSVGRNYEQYF. The chain is encoded by TRBV2 joined to TRBJ2-7; the D gene is not confidently resolved. V lost 4 bases and J lost 3 bases; the stretch between them is 10 bases long. From its cysteine to its phenylalanine, the CDR3 spans 13 amino acids. The kept DNA is CDR3 alone, 39 bases in frame from the first base. For CDR1 and CDR2, the germline V gene lists SNHLY and FYNNEI.